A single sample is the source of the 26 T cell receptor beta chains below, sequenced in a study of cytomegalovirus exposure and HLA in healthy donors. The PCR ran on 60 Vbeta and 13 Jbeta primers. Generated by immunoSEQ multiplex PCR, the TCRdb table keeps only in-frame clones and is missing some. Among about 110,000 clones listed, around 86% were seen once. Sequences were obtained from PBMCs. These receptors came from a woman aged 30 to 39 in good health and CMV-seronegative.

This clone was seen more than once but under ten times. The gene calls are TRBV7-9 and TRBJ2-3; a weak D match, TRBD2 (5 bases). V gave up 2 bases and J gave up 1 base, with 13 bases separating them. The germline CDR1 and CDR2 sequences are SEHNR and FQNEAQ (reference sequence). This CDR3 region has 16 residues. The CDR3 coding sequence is TGTGCCAGCAGCTTAAAAGCGGCGGGCCGCACAGATACGCAGTATTTT. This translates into CASSLKAAGRTDTQYF.

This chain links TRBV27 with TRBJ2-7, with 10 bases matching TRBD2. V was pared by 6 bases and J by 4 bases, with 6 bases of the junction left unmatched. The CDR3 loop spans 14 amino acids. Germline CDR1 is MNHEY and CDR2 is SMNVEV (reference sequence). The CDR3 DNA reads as TGTGCCAGCAGCCCGGGACTAGCGCCGTACGAGCAGTACTTC. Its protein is CASSPGLAPYEQYF.

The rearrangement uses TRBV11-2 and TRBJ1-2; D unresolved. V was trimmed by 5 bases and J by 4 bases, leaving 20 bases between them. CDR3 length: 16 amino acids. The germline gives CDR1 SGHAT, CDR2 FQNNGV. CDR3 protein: CASSPEGAQRFYGYTF. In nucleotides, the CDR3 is TGTGCCAGCAGCCCAGAGGGTGCTCAGAGGTTCTATGGCTACACCTTC.

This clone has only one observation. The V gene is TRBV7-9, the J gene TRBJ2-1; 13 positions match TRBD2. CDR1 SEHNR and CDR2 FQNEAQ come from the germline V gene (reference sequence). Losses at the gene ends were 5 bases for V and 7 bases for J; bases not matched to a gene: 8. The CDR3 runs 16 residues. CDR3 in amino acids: CASSNTGTSGNNEQFF. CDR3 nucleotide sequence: TGTGCCAGCAGCAATACGGGGACTAGCGGGAATAATGAGCAGTTCTTC.

CDR3 DNA sequence: TGTGCCATCAGCTACACTGTCGACACCAACACTGAAGCTTTCTTT. It specifies CAISYTVDTNTEAFF. The V gene is TRBV10-3, the J gene TRBJ1-1; D unclear. Germline V gene lookup returns CDR1 ENHRY and CDR2 SYGVKD. Trimming pared 6 bases from V and 2 bases from J, leaving 16 bases between. CDR3 size: 15 residues.

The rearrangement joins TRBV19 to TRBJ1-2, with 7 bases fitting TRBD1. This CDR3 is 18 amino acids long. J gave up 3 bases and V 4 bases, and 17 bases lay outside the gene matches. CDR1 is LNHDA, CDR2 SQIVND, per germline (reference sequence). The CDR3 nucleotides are TGTGCCAGTAGTACGCAACCGGGACAGAAAAACCATTACTATGGCTACACCTTC. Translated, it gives CASSTQPGQKNHYYGYTF.

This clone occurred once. CDR3 sequence: CASSISGALGEQYF. CDR3 bases: TGTGCCAGTAGTATAAGCGGGGCCCTAGGCGAGCAGTACTTC. V is TRBV19 and J is TRBJ2-5; TRBD2 matches at 7 bases. The J call may not be correct, given that the DNA end is closer to TRBJ2-7. Germline CDR1 LNHDA, CDR2 SQIVND (reference sequence). This CDR3 is 14 amino acids long.

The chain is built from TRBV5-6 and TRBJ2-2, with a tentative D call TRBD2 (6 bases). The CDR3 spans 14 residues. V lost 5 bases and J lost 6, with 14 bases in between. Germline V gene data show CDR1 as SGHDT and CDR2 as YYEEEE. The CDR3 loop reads CASRDLSGPGELFF. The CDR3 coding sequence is TGTGCCAGCAGGGACCTAAGCGGGCCCGGGGAGCTGTTTTTT.

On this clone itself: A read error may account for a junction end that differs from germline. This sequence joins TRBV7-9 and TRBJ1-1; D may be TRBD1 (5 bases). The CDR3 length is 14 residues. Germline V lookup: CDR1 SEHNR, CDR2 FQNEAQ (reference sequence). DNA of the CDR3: TGTTCCAGCAGCTTAGATGGGGGGGGCACTGAAGCTTTCTTT. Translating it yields CSSSLDGGGTEAFF. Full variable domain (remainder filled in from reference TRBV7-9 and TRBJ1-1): DTGVSQNPRHKITKRGQNVTFRCDPISEHNRLYWYRQTLGQGPEFLTYFQNEAQLEKSRLLSDRFSAERPKGSFSTLEIQRTEQGDSAMYLCSSSLDGGGTEAFFGQGTRLTVV.

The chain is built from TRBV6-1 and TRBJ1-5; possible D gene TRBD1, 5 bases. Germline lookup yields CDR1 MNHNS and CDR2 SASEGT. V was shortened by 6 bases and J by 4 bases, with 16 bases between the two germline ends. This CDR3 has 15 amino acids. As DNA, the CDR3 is TGTGCCAGCAGAGAACGACAGACGCGTAATCAGCCCCAGCATTTT. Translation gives CASRERQTRNQPQHF.

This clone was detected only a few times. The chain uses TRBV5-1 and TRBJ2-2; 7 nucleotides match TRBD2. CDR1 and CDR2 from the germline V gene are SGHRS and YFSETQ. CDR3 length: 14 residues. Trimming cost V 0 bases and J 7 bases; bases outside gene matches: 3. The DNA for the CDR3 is TGCGCCAGCAGCTTGGAACGGACTAGCGGGGAGCTGTTTTTT. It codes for CASSLERTSGELFF.

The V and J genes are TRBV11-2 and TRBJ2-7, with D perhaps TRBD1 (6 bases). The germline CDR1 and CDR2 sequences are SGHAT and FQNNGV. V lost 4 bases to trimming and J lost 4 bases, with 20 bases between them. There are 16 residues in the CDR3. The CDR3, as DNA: TGTGCCAGCAGCTCGAACCCCCCAGGGGCCGGTTACGAGCAGTACTTC. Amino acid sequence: CASSSNPPGAGYEQYF.

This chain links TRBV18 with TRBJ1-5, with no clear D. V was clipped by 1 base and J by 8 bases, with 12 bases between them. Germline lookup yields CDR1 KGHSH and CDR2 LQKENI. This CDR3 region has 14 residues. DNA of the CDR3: TGTGCCAGCTCACCACTGAACAGCCCTAAGCCCCAGCATTTT. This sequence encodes CASSPLNSPKPQHF.

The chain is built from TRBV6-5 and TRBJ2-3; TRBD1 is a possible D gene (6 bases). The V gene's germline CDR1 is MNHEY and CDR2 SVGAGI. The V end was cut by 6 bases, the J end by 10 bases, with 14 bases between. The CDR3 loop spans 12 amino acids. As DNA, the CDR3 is TGTGCCAGCAGGTCTGACAGGTCTCCGCAGTATTTT. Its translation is CASRSDRSPQYF.

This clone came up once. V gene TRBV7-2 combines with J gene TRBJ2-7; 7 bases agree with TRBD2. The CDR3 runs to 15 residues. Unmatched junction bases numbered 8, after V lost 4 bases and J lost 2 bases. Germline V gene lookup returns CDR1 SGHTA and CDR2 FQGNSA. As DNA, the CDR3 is TGTGCCAGCAGCTACCTGACTAGCCCAGCCTACGAGCAGTACTTC. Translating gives CASSYLTSPAYEQYF.

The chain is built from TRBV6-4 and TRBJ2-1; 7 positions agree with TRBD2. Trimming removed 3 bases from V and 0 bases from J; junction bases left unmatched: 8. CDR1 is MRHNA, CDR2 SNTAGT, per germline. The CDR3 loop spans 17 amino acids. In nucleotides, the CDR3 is TGTGCCAGCAGTGAGGTTGCGCGGGGGAGCTCCTACAATGAGCAGTTCTTC. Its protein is CASSEVARGSSYNEQFF.

The CDR3 sequence is CASSYSGTEAGPQHF. CDR3 DNA: TGTGCCAGCAGTTACTCCGGGACAGAGGCAGGGCCCCAGCATTTT. The chain has TRBV6-6 and TRBJ1-5; 7 nucleotides match TRBD1. Germline loops: CDR1 MNHNY, CDR2 SVGAGI (reference sequence). This CDR3 has 15 residues. V shed 0 bases and J 9 bases; nucleotides not matched to a gene: 8.

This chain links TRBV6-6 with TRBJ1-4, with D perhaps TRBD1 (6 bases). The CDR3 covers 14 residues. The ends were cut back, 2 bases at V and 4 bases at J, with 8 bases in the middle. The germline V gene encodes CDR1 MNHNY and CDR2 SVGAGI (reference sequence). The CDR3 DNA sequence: TGTGCCAGCAGTTACAGAGGGGGTAATGAAAAACTGTTTTTT. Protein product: CASSYRGGNEKLFF.

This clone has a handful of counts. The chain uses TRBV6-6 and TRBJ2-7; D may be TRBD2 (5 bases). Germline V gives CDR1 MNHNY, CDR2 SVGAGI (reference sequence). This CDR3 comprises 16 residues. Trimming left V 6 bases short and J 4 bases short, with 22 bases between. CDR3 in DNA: TGTGCCAGCAGCCCCTCTTATGGGGAGAGCGTTTACGAGCAGTACTTC. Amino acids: CASSPSYGESVYEQYF.

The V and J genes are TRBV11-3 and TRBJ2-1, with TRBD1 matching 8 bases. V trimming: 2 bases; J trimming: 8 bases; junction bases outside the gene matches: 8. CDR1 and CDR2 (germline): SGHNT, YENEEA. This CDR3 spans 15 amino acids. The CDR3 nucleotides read TGTGCCAGCAGCTTAAACGGACAGGGAGTAGATGAGCAGTTCTTC. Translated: CASSLNGQGVDEQFF.

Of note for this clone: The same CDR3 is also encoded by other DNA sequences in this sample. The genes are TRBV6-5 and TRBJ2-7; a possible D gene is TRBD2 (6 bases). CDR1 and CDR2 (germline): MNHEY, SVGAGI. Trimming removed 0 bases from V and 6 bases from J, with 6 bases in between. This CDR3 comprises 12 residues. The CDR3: CASSYSGGEQYF. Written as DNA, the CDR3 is TGTGCCAGCAGTTACTCCGGGGGCGAGCAGTACTTC.

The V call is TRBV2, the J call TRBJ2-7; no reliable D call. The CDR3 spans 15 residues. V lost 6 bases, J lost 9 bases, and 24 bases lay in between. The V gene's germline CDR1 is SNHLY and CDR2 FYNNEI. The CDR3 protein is CASRANPTPLGGQYF. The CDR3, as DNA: TGTGCCAGCAGAGCCAACCCGACACCGCTGGGTGGGCAGTACTTC.

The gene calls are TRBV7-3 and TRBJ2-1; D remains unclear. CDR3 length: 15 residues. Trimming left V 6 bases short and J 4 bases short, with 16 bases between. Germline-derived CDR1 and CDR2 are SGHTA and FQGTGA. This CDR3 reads CASSPGRPEYNEQFF. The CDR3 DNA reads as TGTGCCAGCAGTCCCGGTAGGCCGGAGTACAATGAGCAGTTCTTC. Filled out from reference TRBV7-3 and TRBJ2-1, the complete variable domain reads GAGVSQTPSNKVTEKGKYVELRCDPISGHTALYWYRQSLGQGPEFLIYFQGTGAADDSGLPNDRFFAVRPEGSVSTLKIQRTERGDSAVYLCASSPGRPEYNEQFFGPGTRLTVL.

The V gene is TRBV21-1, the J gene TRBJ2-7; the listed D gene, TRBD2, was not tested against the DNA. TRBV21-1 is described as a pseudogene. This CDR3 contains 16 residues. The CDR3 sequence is CASSTEDQAALYEQYF. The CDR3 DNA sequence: TGTGCCAGCAGCACTGAGGACCAAGCGGCACTCTACGAGCAGTACTTC.

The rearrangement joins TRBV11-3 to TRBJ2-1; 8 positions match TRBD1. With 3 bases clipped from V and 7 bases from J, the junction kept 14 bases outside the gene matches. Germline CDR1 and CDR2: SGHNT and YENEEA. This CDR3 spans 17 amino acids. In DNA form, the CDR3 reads TGTGCCAGCAGCTTTGGACGACAGGGGCCTTTGGGGAATGAGCAGTTCTTC. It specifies CASSFGRQGPLGNEQFF. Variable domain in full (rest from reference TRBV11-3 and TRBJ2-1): EAGVVQSPRYKIIEKKQPVAFWCNPISGHNTLYWYLQNLGQGPELLIRYENEEAVDDSQLPKDRFSAERLKGVDSTLKIQPAELGDSAVYLCASSFGRQGPLGNEQFFGPGTRLTVL.

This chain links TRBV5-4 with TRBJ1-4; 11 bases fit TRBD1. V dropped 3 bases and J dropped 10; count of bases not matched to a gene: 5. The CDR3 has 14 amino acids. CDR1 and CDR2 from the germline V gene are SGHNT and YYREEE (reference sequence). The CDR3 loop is CASSSDRGQRKLFF. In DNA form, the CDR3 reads TGTGCCAGCAGCTCGGACAGGGGGCAGCGAAAACTGTTTTTT.